The next 3 T cell receptor beta chains were all read from a single sample in a study of blood T cell repertoires in COVID-19. Sequencing used immunoSEQ multiplex PCR; TCRdb keeps in-frame clones, though not all of them. The sample has under 150,000 clones, approximately 84% seen once. Sequenced: peripheral blood. These receptor sequences come from a woman aged 45-65 years who had recovered from COVID-19.

CDR3 bases: TGTGCCAGCAAGACTAGCAGCTCCTACAATGAGCAGTTCTTC. Translation gives CASKTSSSYNEQFF. The chain recombines TRBV5-4 with TRBJ2-1; 7 positions agree with TRBD2. CDR3 length equals 14 residues. Trimming removed 6 bases from V and 0 bases from J; junction bases left unmatched: 3. Looked up from germline, CDR1 is SGHNT and CDR2 is YYREEE (reference sequence).

The J gene is TRBJ2-6, the V gene TRBV4-3; D not resolved. Trimming took off 0 bases at V and 2 bases at J, with 8 bases between the two ends. The CDR3 spans 16 residues. Germline lookup yields CDR1 LGHNA and CDR2 YSLEER. The CDR3 DNA is TGCGCCAGCAGCCAAGAGGTCCACACTGGGGCCAACGTCCTGACTTTC. It encodes CASSQEVHTGANVLTF.

The chain uses TRBV29-1 and TRBJ1-2, with a weak D call TRBD1 (5 bases). CDR1 and CDR2 (germline): SQVTM, ANQGSEA. CDR3 size: 13 residues. V lost 3 bases and J 6 bases, leaving 14 bases between the germline ends. The CDR3 protein is CSVEVREGNGYTF. The CDR3 coding sequence is TGCAGCGTTGAGGTCAGGGAGGGGAATGGCTACACCTTC.